This entry lists 14 T cell receptor beta chains sequenced from one sample in a study of T cell repertoires in ileal Crohn's disease. The protocol was immunoSEQ multiplex PCR, while the TCRdb copy is restricted to in-frame clones and leaves out a portion. Altogether more than 15,000 clones are present, 50% to 75% being singletons, with the ten largest covering 6.5%. Material: ileal tissue. The origin of the receptors is an adult with Crohn's disease.

The chain employs TRBV11-2 and TRBJ2-5; TRBD1 matches 7 bases. CDR1 is SGHAT and CDR2 is FQNNGV in the germline V gene. The CDR3 consists of 15 residues. After removal of 1 base from V and 4 bases from J, the junction contained 6 bases not matched to a gene. The CDR3 sequence is CASSLGTTGAETQYF. The DNA for the CDR3 is TGTGCCAGCAGCTTAGGTACTACAGGGGCAGAGACCCAGTACTTC.

This clone came up a few times. This chain connects TRBV11-3 to TRBJ2-1, with D tentatively TRBD2 (6 bases). Trimming removed 0 bases at V and 5 bases at J, with 11 bases between. Germline-derived CDR1 and CDR2 are SGHNT and YENEEA. CDR3 size: 15 residues. CDR3 DNA sequence: TGTGCCAGCAGCTTAGAGTCGACGGGGGACAATGAGCAGTTCTTC. This encodes CASSLESTGDNEQFF. Complete variable domain (other parts from reference TRBV11-3 and TRBJ2-1): EAGVVQSPRYKIIEKKQPVAFWCNPISGHNTLYWYLQNLGQGPELLIRYENEEAVDDSQLPKDRFSAERLKGVDSTLKIQPAELGDSAVYLCASSLESTGDNEQFFGPGTRLTVL.

This sequence joins TRBV2 and TRBJ1-2; 7 nucleotides agree with TRBD1. The CDR3 sequence is 15 residues long. Germline-derived CDR1 and CDR2 are SNHLY and FYNNEI. V gave up 5 bases and J gave up 0 bases; unmatched junction bases: 6. This chain's CDR3 is CASSSFDRANYGYTF. CDR3 coding DNA: TGTGCCAGCAGTTCATTCGACAGGGCTAACTATGGCTACACCTTC.

The chain couples TRBV6-1 to TRBJ1-5; possibly TRBD1 for D (5 bases). Germline CDR1 reads MNHNS; CDR2 reads SASEGT. The CDR3 runs 14 residues. Trimming removed 1 base at V and 6 bases at J, with 10 bases between. The CDR3: CASSEGGEGQPQHF. In DNA form, the CDR3 reads TGTGCCAGCAGTGAAGGGGGGGAGGGTCAGCCCCAGCATTTT.

The genes are TRBV6-4 and TRBJ2-1; 9 nucleotides agree with TRBD1. CDR3 length equals 14 residues. CDR1 MRHNA and CDR2 SNTAGT come from the germline V gene. Trimming removed 3 bases from V and 8 bases from J; junction bases left unmatched: 5. The CDR3 sequence is CASSEQGARDEQFF. DNA for the CDR3: TGTGCCAGCAGTGAACAGGGGGCTCGGGATGAGCAGTTCTTC.

The V and J genes are TRBV6-1 and TRBJ2-7, with D possibly TRBD2 on 6 matching bases. Per germline, CDR1 MNHNS and CDR2 SASEGT. The V gene lost 4 bases and the J gene lost 2 bases, with 12 bases spanning the gap. The CDR3 length is 14 residues. The CDR3 DNA follows: TGTGCCAGCAGTGTTCGGGAGAGTACCTACGAGCAGTACTTC. Translated: CASSVRESTYEQYF.

This clone was detected only a few times. The V gene is TRBV5-1, the J gene TRBJ2-1; 8 bases line up with TRBD1. J gave up 3 bases and V 6 bases, and 5 bases lay outside the gene matches. The CDR3 is 14 residues long. Germline V gives CDR1 SGHRS, CDR2 YFSETQ. The CDR3: CASMNRGVYNEQFF. The DNA of the CDR3 is TGCGCCAGCATGAACAGGGGGGTCTACAATGAGCAGTTCTTC.

The V and J genes are TRBV6-5 and TRBJ1-2, with D tentatively TRBD1 (6 bases). Germline V CDR1 and CDR2: MNHEY, SVGAGI. The CDR3 is made up of 14 amino acids. The ends were cut back, 4 bases at V and 4 bases at J, with 13 bases in the middle. This CDR3 reads CASSFLLTGYGYTF. The CDR3 coding sequence is TGTGCCAGCAGTTTCCTTTTGACAGGCTATGGCTACACCTTC.

The rearrangement joins TRBV29-1 to TRBJ2-1, with D maybe TRBD2 (5 bases). Germline values: CDR1 SQVTM, CDR2 ANQGSEA. V lost 5 bases and J lost 6, with 17 bases in between. This CDR3 region has 14 residues. The CDR3 protein is CSVKRGRSGNEQFF. CDR3 bases: TGCAGCGTTAAACGCGGGCGGTCGGGCAATGAGCAGTTCTTC.

This clone has only a few counts. This chain connects TRBV5-1 to TRBJ1-2; weak D call: TRBD1 (6 bases). CDR1 SGHRS and CDR2 YFSETQ come from the germline V gene. CDR3 length: 15 amino acids. The ends were cut back, 1 base at V and 1 base at J, with 11 bases in the middle. CDR3 sequence: CASSLSGTSNYGYTF. The CDR3 DNA reads as TGCGCCAGCAGCTTGTCAGGGACAAGTAACTATGGCTACACCTTC.

This clone turned up a few times. The chain uses TRBV6-1 and TRBJ2-7; 7 bases map to TRBD2. The CDR3 spans 15 residues. Trimming removed 2 bases from V and 0 bases from J; junction bases left unmatched: 4. CDR1 MNHNS and CDR2 SASEGT come from the germline V gene. CDR3 in amino acids: CASSERRGSSYEQYF. The DNA for the CDR3 is TGTGCCAGCAGTGAAAGGCGCGGGAGCTCCTACGAGCAGTACTTC.

In its sample, this clone is medium-sized. The sample holds other DNA sequences that translate to the same CDR3. V gene TRBV6-1 combines with J gene TRBJ2-7, with 10 bases aligning to TRBD2. The CDR3 is 15 residues long. V shed 3 bases and J 0 bases; nucleotides not matched to a gene: 2. The germline V gene encodes CDR1 MNHNS and CDR2 SASEGT. CDR3 DNA sequence: TGTGCCAGCAGTGAGGGACTAGCGCGCTCCTACGAGCAGTACTTC. This encodes CASSEGLARSYEQYF.

The V and J genes are TRBV20-1 and TRBJ2-7; unclear D gene. CDR1 DFQATT and CDR2 SNEGSKA come from the germline V gene (reference sequence). Trimming took 5 bases from V and 6 from J, leaving 11 bases between them. CDR3 length: 11 amino acids. The CDR3 protein is CSASPYGEQYF. In DNA form, the CDR3 reads TGCAGTGCTTCACCATACGGCGAGCAGTACTTC.

Comments on this clone: This CDR3 is also generated by other DNA sequences in the sample. The J gene is TRBJ1-4, the V gene TRBV2; TRBD1 matches 7 bases. The CDR3 extends over 14 amino acids. Losses at the gene ends were 7 bases for V and 1 base for J; bases not matched to a gene: 3. CDR1 is SNHLY and CDR2 is FYNNEI in the germline V gene. The CDR3 here is CASNHRGTNEKLFF. CDR3 coding DNA: TGTGCCAGCAACCACAGGGGAACTAATGAAAAACTGTTTTTT.